The following is a TCR beta chain sequence with its context. Its matching antigen is unknown. This entry belongs to a study of shared clonotypes between healthy human individuals. Selected positively for CCR7 and CD45RO-negative, naive CD8 cells excluded terminally differentiated effector memory CD45RA+ cells. All donors were Caucasian adults living in Nashville, Tennessee. Findings and caveats of the study: Larger estimated richness was generally seen in naive subsets than in memory subsets. Generation probability values for non-shared clonotypes were lower than those for clonotypes shared by all four donors.

This CDR3 is 14 amino acids long. From germline, CDR1 is MNHEY and CDR2 SMNVEV (reference sequence). V dropped 6 bases and J dropped 5; count of bases not matched to a gene: 7. Assay used: immunoSEQ multiplex PCR; TCRdb lists only in-frame clones, some missing. The sample records about 750,000 clones, about 91% being singletons. V usage is TRBV27 and J usage is TRBJ1-2; 9 bases agree with TRBD1. The sequence came from a man aged 30 to 39 in good health. Specimen: naive CD8+ T cells sorted from blood. The CDR3 sequence is CASRNTGTGYGYTF. CDR3 sequence (DNA): TGTGCCAGCAGGAACACCGGGACAGGGTATGGCTACACCTTC.